This T cell receptor (beta chain) emerged from a study of T cell responses to AZD1222 COVID-19 vaccine (dated by TCRdb to the early 2020s). Notes on the research overall: A total of 230 to 250 trial participants underwent TCR sequencing, of whom some 200 had received two doses of AZD1222 and around 25 had received two doses of the MenACWY control vaccine. Trial participants were enrolled into age subgroups of 18-55, 56-69 and 70-plus years, which contained roughly 140, 27 and 60 TCR-sequenced participants, respectively. The paper's findings and limits, for the study overall: Reportedly, close to half of the unique spike-specific TCRs recognized epitopes lying outside the regions that are mutated in the B.1.351 and B.1.1.7 variants. In the small 56-69-year group, the increase in depth fell short of significance, most likely because of low power. A significant rise in spike-specific TCR breadth and depth was observed after two AZD1222 doses relative to day 0 and relative to MenACWY recipients. The vaccine-associated CD4 TCRs covered the entire spike protein, and the dominant responses fell in regions 160-218 and 743-854. Conclusions about previously exposed vaccinees were limited because only six AZD1222 recipients were SARS-CoV-2 seropositive at baseline. Because no day 14 peak-response samples were available, repertoires were characterized only after the peak T cell response. Most participants were white British and females outnumbered males, and the authors suggested that clonal diversity may have been underestimated.

The CDR3 regions of human TCRbeta chains were analyzed by immunosequencing. The published analysis was carried out like this. TCRs in the repertoires were matched against a reference library of SARS-CoV-2-specific TCRs that had been generated with the MIRA antigen-specificity platform. Breadth was defined as the fraction of unique TCRs that were SARS-CoV-2-associated, and depth was defined as the fraction of total T cells that were SARS-CoV-2-associated. Using the MIRA data, every spike-specific TCR was mapped to the spike region that the TCR reacted to and assigned to either a CD4 or a CD8 class. Log10-transformed breadth and depth values were compared by one-way ANOVA with Sidak's multiple comparisons tests. TCRdb re-hosts the immuneACCESS table, in-frame sequences only. Its copies lack some clones; in the studies checked, an unresolved V gene accounts for under half of them, and the cause for the rest is not known. V and J calls and clone size are copied from that table; D and trimming were computed from the DNA. The sample table shows fewer than 150,000 clones, and more than 75% are seen once. The ten largest make up 3.5% of the sample.

The intended sense of this specimen's time point label: about 28 days (+/-7) after the second vaccine dose. AZD1222 recipients whose second dose came at about 4 weeks and those whose second dose came at about 12 weeks were combined into one group, since spike-specific TCR depth and breadth did not differ between the two schedules. Vaccinee samples came from UK trials COV001 and COV002, including a single-blind randomized controlled phase 2/3 trial of AZD1222 (ChAdOx1 nCoV-19) in healthy adults. For TCRbeta chain sequencing, PBMC samples were collected from trial participants at day 0 and at day 28 after the second dose. A note on this clone: Its antigen specificity is not known. No much larger clone is present one base from it, and per-base qualities are unavailable.

The CDR3 measures 17 amino acids from cysteine to phenylalanine. CDR3 DNA only is kept here, 51 bases in frame from base 1. The chain joins TRBV21-1 to TRBJ1-6; the table's D call, TRBD1, has no DNA check behind it. TRBV21-1 is recorded as a pseudogene. This TCR derives from an adult who received the AZD1222 COVID-19 vaccine. The sample was peripheral blood, taken 28 days after the second AZD1222 dose. The CDR3 region reads CASSIPHQGSYNSPLHF. The sequenced DNA: TGTGCCAGCAGCATCCCTCATCAGGGGTCCTATAATTCACCCCTCCACTTT.